One sample yielded the 16 T cell receptor beta chains listed below, sequenced in a study of shared clonotypes between healthy human individuals. TCRdb keeps only in-frame clones here, not all; method: immunoSEQ multiplex PCR. The sample shows some 1 million clones, about 77% of them seen only once. The sample consisted of memory CD4+ T cells sorted from blood. Subset given: CD45RA-negative fraction. The source is a man between 18 and 35 years old in good health.

The V call is TRBV7-9, the J call TRBJ1-1; 10 bases line up with TRBD1. Trimming at V came to 4 bases and at J to 0 bases, leaving 11 bases not matched to a gene. Germline values: CDR1 SEHNR, CDR2 FQNEAQ (reference sequence). The CDR3 is 18 residues long. In nucleotides, the CDR3 is TGTGCCAGCAGCTCGAGGCCGGGACAGGGGATGATGAACACTGAAGCTTTCTTT. Encoded protein: CASSSRPGQGMMNTEAFF. Using reference TRBV7-9 and TRBJ1-1 for the parts outside the CDR3, the full variable domain is DTGVSQNPRHKITKRGQNVTFRCDPISEHNRLYWYRQTLGQGPEFLTYFQNEAQLEKSRLLSDRFSAERPKGSFSTLEIQRTEQGDSAMYLCASSSRPGQGMMNTEAFFGQGTRLTVV.

The chain joins TRBV7-2 to TRBJ1-1; the D gene is possibly TRBD1 (5 bases). V was trimmed by 6 bases and J by 0 bases, leaving 14 bases between them. CDR1 is SGHTA, CDR2 FQGNSA, per germline. The CDR3 contains 15 residues. The CDR3 DNA follows: TGTGCCAGCAGTCTTACGGGGGGACTGAACACTGAAGCTTTCTTT. It specifies CASSLTGGLNTEAFF. Based on the CDR3 plus reference TRBV7-2 and TRBJ1-1, the full variable domain is GAGVSQSPSNKVTEKGKDVELRCDPISGHTALYWYRQSLGQGLEFLIYFQGNSAPDKSGLPSDRFSAERTGGSVSTLTIQRTQQEDSAVYLCASSLTGGLNTEAFFGQGTRLTVV.

The chain links TRBV7-8 to TRBJ2-7; TRBD2 matches 14 bases. V shed 5 bases, J shed 1 base, and the junction held 10 bases outside the gene matches. The CDR3 covers 18 residues. CDR1 and CDR2 from the germline V gene are SGHVS and FQNEAQ. This CDR3 reads CASSLSQTSGGESYEQYF. In nucleotides, the CDR3 is TGTGCCAGCAGCCTTAGCCAGACTAGCGGGGGGGAATCCTACGAGCAGTACTTC.

Concerning this clone itself: The likely explanation is a read error, given a far larger clone one base away. The chain joins TRBV7-9 to TRBJ2-2, with D possibly TRBD2 on 7 matching bases. CDR1 is SEHNR, CDR2 FQNEAQ, per germline (reference sequence). The length of the CDR3 is 18 residues. CDR3 nucleotides: TGTGCCAGCAGCTTAGCGCCATCGGGGGGCGCGAACACCAGGGAGCTGTTTTTT. It translates to CASSLAPSGGANTRELFF.

The gene calls are TRBV9 and TRBJ1-1, with unresolved D. Germline V gives CDR1 SGDLS, CDR2 YYNGEE. Deletions cut 3 bases from V and 3 bases from J, with 9 bases between. The CDR3 runs to 13 residues. The CDR3 nucleotides are TGTGCCAGCAGCGCCGGGGTCTACACTGAAGCTTTCTTT. It translates to CASSAGVYTEAFF. The full variable domain, in which reference TRBV9 and TRBJ1-1 provide the parts outside the CDR3, is DSGVTQTPKHLITATGQRVTLRCSPRSGDLSVYWYQQSLDQGLQFLIQYYNGEERAKGNILERFSAQQFPDLHSELNLSSLELGDSALYFCASSAGVYTEAFFGQGTRLTVV.

The V gene is TRBV5-1, the J gene TRBJ2-2; 7 nucleotides agree with TRBD2. Germline CDR1 is SGHRS and CDR2 is YFSETQ. The J segment lost 2 bases and the V segment lost 2 bases, leaving 3 bases of the junction unmatched. The CDR3 sequence is 15 residues long. CDR3 residues: CASSFTSANTGELFF. The CDR3 region has the DNA TGCGCCAGCAGCTTTACTAGCGCAAACACCGGGGAGCTGTTTTTT.

The V gene is TRBV5-4, the J gene TRBJ2-1; 14 bases are shared with TRBD2. The trim removed 5 bases at V and 6 bases at J, leaving 7 bases unmatched. CDR3 length equals 16 residues. From germline, CDR1 is SGHNT and CDR2 YYREEE (reference sequence). The CDR3 DNA reads as TGTGCCAGCAGGCCGGGACTAGCGGGAGTGGGCAATGAGCAGTTCTTC. It is translated as CASRPGLAGVGNEQFF.

The rearrangement links TRBV27 to TRBJ1-3; D perhaps matches TRBD1 (5 bases). This CDR3 region has 15 residues. From germline, CDR1 is MNHEY and CDR2 SMNVEV (reference sequence). Trimming shortened V by 5 bases and J by 2 bases, and 13 bases separated the two germline ends. CDR3 amino acids: CASSKSGPPGNTIYF. The CDR3 coding sequence is TGTGCCAGCAGTAAATCGGGACCGCCTGGAAACACCATATATTTT.

CDR3 nucleotide sequence: TGTGCCAGCAGGTTGGACAGAAACTATGGCTACACCTTC. This gives the protein CASRLDRNYGYTF. V usage is TRBV28 and J usage is TRBJ1-2; tentatively, D is TRBD1 (6 bases). The V gene's germline CDR1 is MDHEN and CDR2 SYDVKM. This CDR3 is built from 13 residues. The V and J ends lost 6 bases and 2 bases respectively, with 10 bases between them.

This clone was recorded at least ten times. The sample holds other DNA sequences that translate to the same CDR3. The chain recombines TRBV29-1 with TRBJ2-5; 12 bases align to TRBD1. With 2 bases clipped from V and 5 bases from J, the junction kept 6 bases outside the gene matches. This CDR3 region has 15 residues. Germline CDR1 is SQVTM and CDR2 is ANQGSEA. In nucleotides, the CDR3 is TGCAGCGTTGAACTGGGGACAGGGGGCCCCGAGACCCAGTACTTC. It encodes CSVELGTGGPETQYF.

The chain uses TRBV10-1 and TRBJ2-3; D is ambiguous. The CDR3 loop spans 13 amino acids. Per germline, CDR1 WNHNN and CDR2 SYGVQD (reference sequence). V lost 2 bases and J lost 5, with 8 bases in between. CDR3: CASSELWGDTQYF. CDR3 nucleotide sequence: TGCGCCAGCAGTGAGCTATGGGGAGATACGCAGTATTTT.

The chain couples TRBV4-1 to TRBJ1-1; the D is unclear. Germline V gives CDR1 MGHRA, CDR2 YSYEKL. There are 14 residues in the CDR3. The ends were cut back, 1 base at V and 1 base at J, with 7 bases in the middle. The CDR3 is CASSQGAGNTEAFF. CDR3 nucleotides: TGCGCCAGCAGCCAAGGTGCCGGGAACACTGAAGCTTTCTTT.

The chain couples TRBV19 to TRBJ2-7; D is unresolved. Trimming took 1 base from V and 6 from J, leaving 10 bases between them. The CDR3 totals 13 residues. From germline, CDR1 is LNHDA and CDR2 SQIVND (reference sequence). CDR3 DNA sequence: TGTGCCAGTAGTATAGGCTCCAGTGGCGAGCAGTACTTC. Amino acid sequence: CASSIGSSGEQYF.

This rearrangement joins TRBV18 to TRBJ1-1, with D possibly matching TRBD1 (5 bases). Trimming pared 0 bases from V and 5 bases from J, leaving 16 bases between. CDR3 length equals 16 residues. CDR1 and CDR2 (germline): KGHSH, LQKENI. In DNA, the CDR3 is TGTGCCAGCTCACCACCCCAGGGCGGAGGGAAGACTGAAGCTTTCTTT. This gives the protein CASSPPQGGGKTEAFF.

The chain carries TRBV11-2 and TRBJ2-7; 7 bases line up with TRBD2. The trim removed 4 bases at V and 0 bases at J, leaving 9 bases unmatched. This CDR3 comprises 16 residues. Germline CDR1 reads SGHAT; CDR2 reads FQNNGV. CDR3 residues: CASSSIKAGDSYEQYF. Here the CDR3 DNA reads TGTGCCAGCAGCTCCATTAAGGCGGGGGACTCCTACGAGCAGTACTTC.

The rearrangement joins TRBV6-1 to TRBJ2-3; D call uncertain. The CDR3 has 12 amino acids. Trimming pared 6 bases from V and 4 bases from J, leaving 8 bases between. Germline V lookup: CDR1 MNHNS, CDR2 SASEGT. The CDR3 reads CASRPLADTQYF. In DNA, the CDR3 is TGTGCCAGCAGGCCGTTGGCAGATACGCAGTATTTT.